Following are 21 T cell receptor beta chains from one sample sequenced in a study of vaccination effects on CD4 cells after COVID-19. With more than 9 days of culture completed, CD4+ T cells were isolated. Participants completed two doses of the BNT162b2 or mRNA-1273 vaccine. Their recognized antigens are unknown. Profiled with immunoSEQ multiplex PCR; TCRdb holds only in-frame clones, not every one. Of around 47,000 clones listed, roughly 72% are singletons. Here the sequenced sample was CD4+ T cells from PBMCs cultured without peptide, taken after COVID-19 vaccination. Source of these receptors: a human donor who received a COVID-19 vaccine.

The chain joins TRBV6-5 to TRBJ2-5; D not certain. This CDR3 is built from 12 residues. The germline gives CDR1 MNHEY, CDR2 SVGAGI. The V end lost 7 bases, the J end lost 3 bases, and 9 bases lay between the germline ends. CDR3 in amino acids: CASTFYEETQYF. CDR3 bases: TGTGCCAGCACGTTCTACGAAGAGACCCAGTACTTC.

V and J are TRBV28 and TRBJ1-2; D possibly corresponds to TRBD1 (6 bases). Germline CDR1 MDHEN, CDR2 SYDVKM. The CDR3 is 14 residues long. V lost 3 bases and J lost 5, with 13 bases in between. CDR3 nucleotides: TGTGCCAGCAGTTTCCTACAGGGTTGGTATGGCTACACCTTC. Translation: CASSFLQGWYGYTF.

The rearrangement uses TRBV7-9 and TRBJ1-2; D perhaps matches TRBD1 (5 bases). Looked up from germline, CDR1 is SEHNR and CDR2 is FQNEAQ (reference sequence). The CDR3 sequence is 13 residues long. V lost 6 bases and J 4 bases, leaving 12 bases between the germline ends. In nucleotides, the CDR3 is TGTGCCAGCAGTCGCGGGGGGGGCTATGGCTACACCTTC. Its protein product is CASSRGGGYGYTF. Based on the CDR3 plus reference TRBV7-9 and TRBJ1-2, the full variable domain is DTGVSQNPRHKITKRGQNVTFRCDPISEHNRLYWYRQTLGQGPEFLTYFQNEAQLEKSRLLSDRFSAERPKGSFSTLEIQRTEQGDSAMYLCASSRGGGYGYTFGSGTRLTVV.

The genes are TRBV6-6 and TRBJ2-1; D possibly corresponds to TRBD2 (7 bases). Trimming took 5 bases from V and 9 from J, leaving 23 bases between them. This CDR3 is 16 amino acids long. CDR1 is MNHNY and CDR2 is SVGAGI in the germline V gene (reference sequence). DNA for the CDR3: TGTGCCAGCAGTCCCACTGGGGGAGGGGGGAACGGTGAGCAGTTCTTC. The encoded protein is CASSPTGGGGNGEQFF.

This sequence joins TRBV2 and TRBJ1-6; TRBD1 might be the D (5 bases). CDR3 length: 13 amino acids. The germline gives CDR1 SNHLY, CDR2 FYNNEI. V lost 8 bases and J lost 2, with 7 bases in between. CDR3 DNA sequence: TGTGCCAGCCGAGGGGCCTATAATTCACCCCTCCACTTT. It is translated as CASRGAYNSPLHF. Full variable domain (remainder filled in from reference TRBV2 and TRBJ1-6): EPEVTQTPSHQVTQMGQEVILRCVPISNHLYFYWYRQILGQKVEFLVSFYNNEISEKSEIFDDQFSVERPDGSNFTLKIRSTKLEDSAMYFCASRGAYNSPLHFGNGTRLTVT.

The chain has TRBV6-6 and TRBJ2-6; TRBD1 aligns across 11 bases. After removal of 5 bases from V and 0 bases from J, the junction contained 12 bases not matched to a gene. The length of the CDR3 is 20 residues. Germline V gene data show CDR1 as MNHNY and CDR2 as SVGAGI (reference sequence). In DNA, the CDR3 is TGTGCCAGCAGTCTCATCCGGGACAGGGGGACTCTCTCTGGGGCCAACGTCCTGACTTTC. It translates to CASSLIRDRGTLSGANVLTF.

This clone was detected only a few times. The CDR3 nucleotides are TGTGCCAGCAGCTTAACAGGGACTGAAGCTTTCTTT. Translation gives CASSLTGTEAFF. V and J are TRBV5-5 and TRBJ1-1; D perhaps matches TRBD1 (6 bases). Germline values: CDR1 SGHKS, CDR2 YYEKEE (reference sequence). V gave up 2 bases and J gave up 5 bases, with 7 bases separating them. The CDR3 is made up of 12 amino acids.

The gene calls are TRBV2 and TRBJ1-5; 8 bases match TRBD1. The CDR3 extends over 16 amino acids. The V gene's germline CDR1 is SNHLY and CDR2 FYNNEI. Trimming cost V 0 bases and J 6 bases; bases outside gene matches: 7. CDR3 DNA sequence: TGTGCCAGCAGTGAAGCGGGGACAGGACCCCCTCAGCCCCAGCATTTT. It is translated as CASSEAGTGPPQPQHF.

This chain links TRBV28 with TRBJ2-5, with D perhaps matching TRBD1 or TRBD2 (5 bases each). The length of the CDR3 is 13 residues. From germline, CDR1 is MDHEN and CDR2 SYDVKM. Trimming removed 3 bases at V and 1 base at J, with 6 bases between. CDR3 residues: CASSLGVQETQYF. The DNA of the CDR3 is TGTGCCAGCAGTTTGGGGGTCCAAGAGACCCAGTACTTC.

This chain connects TRBV4-2 to TRBJ2-7, with D unresolved. V shed 4 bases and J shed 7 bases, with 11 bases lying between them. Germline V CDR1 and CDR2: LGHNA, YNFKEQ. The CDR3 length is 12 residues. CDR3: CASSPRLGEQYF. The CDR3, as DNA: TGTGCCAGCAGCCCCCGCCTTGGAGAGCAGTACTTC.

The V call is TRBV20-1, the J call TRBJ1-5, with 10 nucleotides matching TRBD1. The CDR3 length is 15 residues. From germline, CDR1 is DFQATT and CDR2 SNEGSKA (reference sequence). Trimming removed 3 bases from V and 3 bases from J; junction bases left unmatched: 5. The CDR3 sequence: CSASGGTGDNQPQHF. Here the CDR3 DNA reads TGCAGTGCTAGTGGAGGGACAGGGGACAATCAGCCCCAGCATTTT.

V is TRBV5-1 and J is TRBJ2-6; D is unresolved. Germline-derived CDR1 and CDR2 are SGHRS and YFSETQ. V lost 0 bases and J lost 0, with 4 bases in between. The CDR3 loop spans 15 amino acids. CDR3 in DNA: TGCGCCAGCAGCTTGGCCGACTCTGGGGCCAACGTCCTGACTTTC. Amino acids: CASSLADSGANVLTF. The variable domain in full, completed from reference TRBV5-1 and TRBJ2-6, reads KAGVTQTPRYLIKTRGQQVTLSCSPISGHRSVSWYQQTPGQGLQFLFEYFSETQRNKGNFPGRFSGRQFSNSRSEMNVSTLELGDSALYLCASSLADSGANVLTFGAGSRLTVL.

The chain uses TRBV25-1 and TRBJ1-4; possibly TRBD1 for D (5 bases). Trimming took 5 bases from V and 3 from J, leaving 16 bases between them. The germline CDR1 and CDR2 sequences are MGHDK and SYGVNS. The CDR3 totals 16 residues. The CDR3 sequence is CASSPSRGLANEKLFF. CDR3 nucleotide sequence: TGTGCCAGCAGTCCAAGTAGGGGTTTAGCTAATGAAAAACTGTTTTTT.

This sequence joins TRBV5-5 and TRBJ2-7; 11 nucleotides line up with TRBD2. V shed 4 bases and J 4 bases; nucleotides not matched to a gene: 16. The CDR3 totals 18 residues. The V gene's germline CDR1 is SGHKS and CDR2 YYEKEE (reference sequence). CDR3 nucleotide sequence: TGTGCCAGCAGCCTGAGGAGAGTAGCGGGGGGGCCGGGTTACGAGCAGTACTTC. The encoded protein is CASSLRRVAGGPGYEQYF.

This clone appeared once. V is TRBV19 and J is TRBJ1-2, with 11 bases lining up with TRBD1. The V gene end was trimmed by 3 bases and the J gene end by 7 bases; junction bases not matched to a gene: 4. CDR1 and CDR2 (germline): LNHDA, SQIVND (reference sequence). The CDR3 has 14 residues. The CDR3 nucleotides are TGTGCCAGTAGTATTGGACAGGGGGCGTTTGGCTACACCTTC. Its translation is CASSIGQGAFGYTF.

V is TRBV10-3 and J is TRBJ1-2; 11 bases align to TRBD1. The CDR3 runs to 14 residues. Trimming took 8 bases from V and 5 from J; bases not matched to a gene: 7. Germline V CDR1 and CDR2: ENHRY, SYGVKD. As DNA, the CDR3 is TGTGCCATCTACAACCGGGACAGGGGGTATGGCTACACCTTC. Its protein product is CAIYNRDRGYGYTF.

This clone has only one observation. This rearrangement joins TRBV2 to TRBJ2-7; 9 positions agree with TRBD1. This CDR3 contains 14 residues. Germline V gives CDR1 SNHLY, CDR2 FYNNEI. V was clipped by 6 bases and J by 4 bases; unmatched bases: 7. CDR3 protein: CASSKGQGKYEQYF. The CDR3 DNA follows: TGTGCCAGCAGCAAAGGACAGGGGAAATACGAGCAGTACTTC.

The genes are TRBV6-9 and TRBJ1-2; D possibly corresponds to TRBD1 (6 bases). Germline CDR1 and CDR2: MNHGY and SVAAGI. Trimming took off 2 bases at V and 0 bases at J, with 10 bases between the two ends. CDR3 size: 15 residues. In DNA, the CDR3 is TGTGCCAGCAGTTATGGGGACACCGCTAACTATGGCTACACCTTC. Protein product: CASSYGDTANYGYTF.

This chain joins TRBV6-5 and TRBJ1-5, with D possibly TRBD1 on 6 matching bases. Germline CDR1 is MNHEY and CDR2 is SVGAGI. Trimming pared 7 bases from V and 3 bases from J, leaving 13 bases between. The CDR3 loop spans 14 amino acids. The CDR3 loop reads CASKQGLVNQPQHF. The CDR3 region has the DNA TGTGCCAGCAAGCAGGGGCTGGTCAATCAGCCCCAGCATTTT.

The chain carries TRBV19 and TRBJ2-2, with D maybe TRBD1 (5 bases). This CDR3 region has 14 residues. Germline V gene sequence: CDR1 LNHDA, CDR2 SQIVND (reference sequence). V was shortened by 5 bases and J by 1 base, with 8 bases between the two germline ends. CDR3 sequence reads: CASSWGRNTGELFF. The CDR3 DNA sequence: TGTGCCAGTAGTTGGGGCAGGAACACCGGGGAGCTGTTTTTT. The entire variable domain, with the rest obtained from reference TRBV19 and TRBJ2-2, is as follows: DGGITQSPKYLFRKEGQNVTLSCEQNLNHDAMYWYRQDPGQGLRLIYYSQIVNDFQKGDIAEGYSVSREKKESFPLTVTSAQKNPTAFYLCASSWGRNTGELFFGEGSRLTVL.

The genes are TRBV5-1 and TRBJ1-1; D is perhaps TRBD1 (6 bases). V lost 0 bases, J lost 5 bases, and 8 bases lay in between. Germline CDR1 reads SGHRS; CDR2 reads YFSETQ. The CDR3 spans 13 residues. The CDR3 here is CASSLDRVTEAFF. CDR3 in DNA: TGCGCCAGCAGCTTGGACAGGGTTACTGAAGCTTTCTTT.